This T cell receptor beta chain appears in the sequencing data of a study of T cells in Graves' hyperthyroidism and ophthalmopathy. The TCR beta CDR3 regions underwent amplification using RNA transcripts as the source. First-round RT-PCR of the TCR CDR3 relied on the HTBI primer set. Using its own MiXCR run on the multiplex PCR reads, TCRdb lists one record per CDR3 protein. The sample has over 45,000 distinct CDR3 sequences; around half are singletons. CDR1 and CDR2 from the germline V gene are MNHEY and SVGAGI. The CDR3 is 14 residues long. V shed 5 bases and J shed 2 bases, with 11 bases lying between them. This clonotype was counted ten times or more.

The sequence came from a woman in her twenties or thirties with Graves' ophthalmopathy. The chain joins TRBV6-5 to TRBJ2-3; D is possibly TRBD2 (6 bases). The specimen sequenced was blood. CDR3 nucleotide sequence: TGTGCCAGCAGTCCACCGGGGGTCACAGATACGCAGTATTTT. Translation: CASSPPGVTDTQYF.